This passage covers 14 T cell receptor beta chains from one sample sequenced in a study of PD-1 blockade in mismatch repair-deficient tumors. Sequencing used immunoSEQ multiplex PCR; TCRdb keeps in-frame clones, though not all of them. This repertoire shows more than 13,000 clones, 86% found once; its top ten account for 11%. Antigens for these TCRs are unknown. Time point of the sample: identical approximately nine-day culture without peptide (control). This specimen was cells cultured in vitro, taken from a patient treated with pembrolizumab. The origin of the receptors is an adult with mismatch repair-deficient cancer.

V and J are TRBV11-2 and TRBJ2-1; D not certain. Trimming stripped 10 bases from V and 8 bases from J, with 18 bases between. Germline V gives CDR1 SGHAT, CDR2 FQNNGV. This CDR3 spans 13 amino acids. The DNA for the CDR3 is TGTGCCACTAGTACCTTTGTGGGCTATGAGCAGTTCTTC. Its translation is CATSTFVGYEQFF.

The V call is TRBV27, the J call TRBJ2-7, with TRBD1 identical over 12 bases. CDR3 length: 16 residues. With V trimmed by 2 bases and J by 3 bases, 5 bases remained unmatched. CDR1 is MNHEY, CDR2 SMNVEV, per germline (reference sequence). The CDR3 sequence is CASSLRGTGGDYEQYF. The DNA for the CDR3 is TGTGCCAGCAGTTTAAGAGGGACAGGGGGCGACTACGAGCAGTACTTC.

V and J are TRBV4-2 and TRBJ1-5, with D unresolved. V dropped 0 bases and J dropped 7 bases, with 13 bases sitting between them. The CDR3 totals 15 residues. CDR1 LGHNA and CDR2 YNFKEQ come from the germline V gene. Here the CDR3 DNA reads TGTGCCAGCAGCCAAGATCAGGTTGCTGGGCAGCCCCAGCATTTT. Protein sequence: CASSQDQVAGQPQHF.

The chain uses TRBV29-1 and TRBJ2-3; no clear D. Germline values: CDR1 SQVTM, CDR2 ANQGSEA. The V end was cut by 4 bases, the J end by 0 bases, with 11 bases between. This CDR3 is 14 amino acids long. DNA for the CDR3: TGCAGCGTTGGTAGGGCCTCTAGCACAGATACGCAGTATTTT. Its translation: CSVGRASSTDTQYF.

The chain's CDR3 is CASSRGGAEGTQYF. The CDR3 DNA sequence: TGCGCCAGCAGCCGAGGCGGGGCGGAGGGAACCCAGTACTTC. The rearrangement joins TRBV4-1 to TRBJ2-5; possibly TRBD2 for D (6 bases). The CDR3 spans 14 residues. V was shortened by 4 bases and J by 8 bases, with 17 bases between the two germline ends. The V gene's germline CDR1 is MGHRA and CDR2 YSYEKL.

In its sample, this clone was seen once. The CDR3 DNA reads TGTGCCTGGAGACCCCTACTCGGAGATGACACTGAAGCTTTCTTT. This codes for CAWRPLLGDDTEAFF. V and J are TRBV30 and TRBJ1-1, with no clear D. The germline CDR1 and CDR2 sequences are GTSNPN and SVGIG (reference sequence). The CDR3 is 15 residues long. The V end was cut by 3 bases, the J end by 3 bases, with 17 bases between.

V usage is TRBV7-6 and J usage is TRBJ2-7; TRBD2 matches 11 bases. V lost 4 bases and J lost 7; bases outside the gene matches: 12. CDR3 size: 16 residues. In germline, CDR1 is SGHVS, CDR2 FNYEAQ. CDR3 DNA sequence: TGTGCCAGCAGCTCTTCTATAGCGGGAGGGGAACGGGAGCAGTACTTC. Its translation is CASSSSIAGGEREQYF.

V and J are TRBV5-1 and TRBJ2-5; perhaps TRBD1 as D (5 bases). The V and J ends lost 3 bases and 5 bases respectively, with 11 bases between them. The CDR3 covers 13 residues. CDR1 is SGHRS, CDR2 YFSETQ, per germline. The CDR3 spells CASSSQGSETQYF. CDR3 bases: TGCGCCAGCAGCTCGCAGGGTTCGGAGACCCAGTACTTC.

V usage is TRBV28 and J usage is TRBJ2-1; 8 nucleotides match TRBD2. Trimming removed 6 bases from V and 5 bases from J; junction bases left unmatched: 18. Germline V gives CDR1 MDHEN, CDR2 SYDVKM. The CDR3 is 18 residues long. DNA of the CDR3: TGTGCCAGCAGCCCTTTCCCCCCCCAAGCGGGAGTCGACAATGAGCAGTTCTTC. Protein: CASSPFPPQAGVDNEQFF.

J is TRBJ2-7 and V is TRBV6-5; TRBD1 might be the D (5 bases). Germline V CDR1 and CDR2: MNHEY, SVGAGI. This CDR3 has 15 residues. Trimming took off 6 bases at V and 0 bases at J, with 15 bases between the two ends. CDR3 sequence: CASRALAQGSYEQYF. DNA for the CDR3: TGTGCCAGCAGGGCTCTTGCTCAGGGCTCCTACGAGCAGTACTTC.

This clone came up once. The rearrangement uses TRBV7-3 and TRBJ1-5; 7 bases are shared with TRBD1. Trimming removed 1 base from V and 7 bases from J; junction bases left unmatched: 13. There are 17 residues in the CDR3. The germline V gene encodes CDR1 SGHTA and CDR2 FQGTGA. CDR3 amino acids: CASSLKGQTLQGQPQHF. DNA for the CDR3: TGTGCCAGCAGCTTAAAGGGACAGACCCTTCAGGGACAGCCCCAGCATTTT.

The V call is TRBV11-3, the J call TRBJ2-1, with 12 bases that match TRBD2. With V trimmed by 4 bases and J by 6 bases, 13 bases remained unmatched. Germline V lookup: CDR1 SGHNT, CDR2 YENEEA. CDR3 length equals 18 residues. The chain's CDR3 is CASSSRGLAGGSLNEQFF. CDR3 in DNA: TGTGCCAGCAGCTCTAGGGGGCTAGCGGGAGGGTCCCTCAATGAGCAGTTCTTC.

This sequence joins TRBV7-9 and TRBJ1-5, with no clear D. Looked up from germline, CDR1 is SEHNR and CDR2 is FQNEAQ (reference sequence). This CDR3 comprises 13 residues. Trimming took 1 base from V and 4 from J, leaving 5 bases between them. The CDR3 reads CASSLGPNQPQHF. The CDR3 bases are TGTGCCAGCAGCTTAGGACCTAATCAGCCCCAGCATTTT.

The gene calls are TRBV29-1 and TRBJ2-5; no clear D gene. V gave up 8 bases and J gave up 4 bases, with 11 bases separating them. CDR1 and CDR2 from the germline V gene are SQVTM and ANQGSEA. This CDR3 is 11 amino acids long. The CDR3 DNA reads as TGCAGCATCCGGTGGGGAGAGACCCAGTACTTC. It translates to CSIRWGETQYF.